This TCR beta chain was sequenced in a study of blood T cell repertoires in COVID-19. About the research overall: T cells, B-cell-depleted T cells, or PBMCs provided the cDNA or gDNA that served as material.

CDR3 length: 12 residues. V lost 4 bases, J lost 7 bases, and 11 bases lay in between. The germline V gene has CDR1 MNHEY and CDR2 SMNVEV (reference sequence). Profiling relied on immunoSEQ multiplex PCR, and the TCRdb table lists in-frame clones only, not all of them. The data contain a few hundred thousand clones, 80% to 90% of them seen just once; the ten biggest clones take up around 7.5%. Source material: peripheral blood. This rearrangement joins TRBV27 to TRBJ2-7, with D possibly matching TRBD2 (6 bases). This receptor was identified in a woman in her sixties with COVID-19, enrolled during active disease. The CDR3 spells CASSWGLGEQYF. The DNA of the CDR3 is TGTGCCAGCAGTTGGGGACTGGGGGAGCAGTACTTC.